This T cell receptor beta chain originates from a study of T-cell reconstitution after alpha-beta-depleted transplantation in children. Study results and limitations: Expanded clones from the graft, numbering several hundred, reportedly supplied alpha-beta T cells about two months after transplant. Counts and diversity of T cells one year after transplant came mostly from newly produced T cells. Recipient T cells and thymic progenitors that survived gave rise to the high TCRbeta diversity observed at day 60 in some patients.

Unique molecular identifiers were built into the TCRbeta library. MiXCR, run by TCRdb on the PCR reads, gives a single entry per CDR3 protein. Of some 440,000 distinct CDR3 sequences listed, roughly 16% are singletons. A note on this clonotype: The antigen is undetermined.

Sequenced material: PBMCs, mostly from graft donor cells, taken 360 days after TCRalphabeta/CD19-depleted stem cell transplant. This clonotype originated in a boy in the first two years of life who had a stem cell transplant for Wiskott-Aldrich syndrome, so the T cells may come from the graft donor.

The CDR3 is CASSEANLAGALGETQYF. In DNA, the CDR3 is TGTGCCAGCAGTGAAGCGAATCTAGCGGGGGCACTCGGGGAGACCCAGTACTTC. The chain joins TRBV2 to TRBJ2-5, with TRBD2 matching over 10 bases. CDR1 and CDR2 (germline): SNHLY, FYNNEI. With 0 bases clipped from V and 5 bases from J, the junction kept 12 bases outside the gene matches. The CDR3 loop spans 18 amino acids.